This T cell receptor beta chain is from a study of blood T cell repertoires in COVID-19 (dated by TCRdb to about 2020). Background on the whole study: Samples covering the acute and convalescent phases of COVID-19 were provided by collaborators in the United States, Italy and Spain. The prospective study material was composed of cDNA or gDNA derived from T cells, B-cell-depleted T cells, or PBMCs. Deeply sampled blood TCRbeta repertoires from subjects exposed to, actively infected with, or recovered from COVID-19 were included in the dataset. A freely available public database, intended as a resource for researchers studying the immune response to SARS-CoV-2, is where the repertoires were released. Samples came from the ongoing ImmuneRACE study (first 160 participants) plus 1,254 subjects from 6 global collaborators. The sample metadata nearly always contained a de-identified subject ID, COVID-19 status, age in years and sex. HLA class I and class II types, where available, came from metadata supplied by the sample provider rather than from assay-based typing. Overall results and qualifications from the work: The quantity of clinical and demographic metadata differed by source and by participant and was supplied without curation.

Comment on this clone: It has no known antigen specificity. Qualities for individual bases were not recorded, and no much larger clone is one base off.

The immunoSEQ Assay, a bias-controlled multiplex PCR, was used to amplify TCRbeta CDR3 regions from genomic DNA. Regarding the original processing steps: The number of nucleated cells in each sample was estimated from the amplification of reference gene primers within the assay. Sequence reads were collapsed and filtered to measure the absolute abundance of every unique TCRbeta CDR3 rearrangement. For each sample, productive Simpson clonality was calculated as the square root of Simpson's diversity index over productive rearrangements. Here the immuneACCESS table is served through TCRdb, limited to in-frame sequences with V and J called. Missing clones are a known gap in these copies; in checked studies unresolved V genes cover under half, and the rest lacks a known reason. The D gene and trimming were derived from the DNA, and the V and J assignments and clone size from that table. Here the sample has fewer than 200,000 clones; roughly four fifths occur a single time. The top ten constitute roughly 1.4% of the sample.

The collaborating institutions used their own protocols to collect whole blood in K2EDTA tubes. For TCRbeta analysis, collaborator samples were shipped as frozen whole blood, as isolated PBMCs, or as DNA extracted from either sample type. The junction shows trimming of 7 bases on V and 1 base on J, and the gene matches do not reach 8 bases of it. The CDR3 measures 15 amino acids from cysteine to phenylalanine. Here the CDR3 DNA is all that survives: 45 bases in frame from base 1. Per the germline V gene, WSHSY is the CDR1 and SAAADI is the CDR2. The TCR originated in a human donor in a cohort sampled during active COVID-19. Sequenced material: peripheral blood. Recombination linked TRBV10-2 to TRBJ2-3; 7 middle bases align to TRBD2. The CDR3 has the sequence CASTPSGTRTDTQYF. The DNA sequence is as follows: TGCGCCAGCACTCCGAGCGGGACCCGCACAGATACGCAGTATTTT.